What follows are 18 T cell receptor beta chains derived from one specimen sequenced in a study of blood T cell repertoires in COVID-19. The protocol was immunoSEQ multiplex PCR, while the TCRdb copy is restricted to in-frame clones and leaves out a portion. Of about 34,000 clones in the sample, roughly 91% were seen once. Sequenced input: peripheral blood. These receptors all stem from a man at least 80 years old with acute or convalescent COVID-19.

CDR3 nucleotide sequence: TGTGCCAGCTCACCGGAACAGGGTTCCACTGAAGCTTTCTTT. Amino acids: CASSPEQGSTEAFF. This chain connects TRBV18 to TRBJ1-1; tentative D call: TRBD1 (6 bases). V gave up 3 bases and J gave up 4 bases, with 12 bases separating them. The germline V gene has CDR1 KGHSH and CDR2 LQKENI. The CDR3 has 14 residues.

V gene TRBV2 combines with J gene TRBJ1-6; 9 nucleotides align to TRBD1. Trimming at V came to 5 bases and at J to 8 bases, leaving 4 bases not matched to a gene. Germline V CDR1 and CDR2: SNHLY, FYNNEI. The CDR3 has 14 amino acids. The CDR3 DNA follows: TGTGCCAGCAGTCCGGACAGGGGTGATTCACCCCTCCACTTT. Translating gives CASSPDRGDSPLHF.

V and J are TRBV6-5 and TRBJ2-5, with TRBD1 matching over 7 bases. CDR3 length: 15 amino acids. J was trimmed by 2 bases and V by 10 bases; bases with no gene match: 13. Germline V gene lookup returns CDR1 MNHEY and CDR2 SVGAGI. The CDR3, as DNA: TGTGCCACCCGACCCCAAAGACAGGGACAAGAGACCCAGTACTTC. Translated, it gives CATRPQRQGQETQYF.

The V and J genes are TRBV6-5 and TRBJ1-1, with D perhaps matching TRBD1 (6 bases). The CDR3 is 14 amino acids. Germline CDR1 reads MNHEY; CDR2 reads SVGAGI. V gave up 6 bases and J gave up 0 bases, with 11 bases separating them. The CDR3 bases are TGTGCCAGCAGAGCCGGGACACTGAACACTGAAGCTTTCTTT. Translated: CASRAGTLNTEAFF.

The CDR3 sequence: CASSLLAGGGTDTQYF. The CDR3 DNA follows: TGTGCCAGCAGCTTACTAGCGGGGGGAGGGACAGATACGCAGTATTTT. The chain recombines TRBV11-2 with TRBJ2-3; 11 bases match TRBD2. Germline trimming cut 2 bases from V and 3 bases from J; bases unmatched to any gene: 4. The germline V gene has CDR1 SGHAT and CDR2 FQNNGV. The CDR3 consists of 16 residues.

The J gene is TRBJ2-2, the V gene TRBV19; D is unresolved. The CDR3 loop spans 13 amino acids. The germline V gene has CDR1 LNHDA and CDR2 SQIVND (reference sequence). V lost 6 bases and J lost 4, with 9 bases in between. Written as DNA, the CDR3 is TGTGCCAGTAGGTACTTAGCCACCGGGGAGCTGTTTTTT. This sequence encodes CASRYLATGELFF. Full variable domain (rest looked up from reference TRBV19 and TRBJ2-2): DGGITQSPKYLFRKEGQNVTLSCEQNLNHDAMYWYRQDPGQGLRLIYYSQIVNDFQKGDIAEGYSVSREKKESFPLTVTSAQKNPTAFYLCASRYLATGELFFGEGSRLTVL.

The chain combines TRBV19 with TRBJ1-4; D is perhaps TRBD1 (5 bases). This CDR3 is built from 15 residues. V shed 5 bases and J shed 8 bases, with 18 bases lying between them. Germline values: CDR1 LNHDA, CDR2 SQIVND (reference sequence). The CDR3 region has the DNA TGTGCCAGTAGTGTTCAAGCGGGGGAGAACGAAAAACTGTTTTTT. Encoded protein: CASSVQAGENEKLFF.

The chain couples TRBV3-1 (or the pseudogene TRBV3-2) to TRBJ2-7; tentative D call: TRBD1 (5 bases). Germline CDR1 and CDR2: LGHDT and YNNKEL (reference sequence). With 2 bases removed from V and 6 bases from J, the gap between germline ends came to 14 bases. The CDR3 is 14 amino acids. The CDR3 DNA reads TGTGCCAGCAGCCAACGGGCACGGCAGGGCGAGCAGTACTTC. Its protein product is CASSQRARQGEQYF.

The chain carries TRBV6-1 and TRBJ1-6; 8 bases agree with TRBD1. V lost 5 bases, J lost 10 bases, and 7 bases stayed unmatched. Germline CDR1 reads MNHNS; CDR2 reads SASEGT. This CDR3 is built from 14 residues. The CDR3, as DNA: TGTGCCAGCAGTCTCGGGGACAGGCGGTCACCCCTCCACTTT. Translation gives CASSLGDRRSPLHF.

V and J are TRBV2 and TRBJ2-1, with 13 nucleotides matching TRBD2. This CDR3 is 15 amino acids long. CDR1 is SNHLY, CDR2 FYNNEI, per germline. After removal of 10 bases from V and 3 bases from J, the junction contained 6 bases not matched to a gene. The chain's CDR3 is CATRLAGGIYNEQFF. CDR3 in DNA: TGTGCCACCAGACTAGCGGGGGGCATCTACAATGAGCAGTTCTTC.

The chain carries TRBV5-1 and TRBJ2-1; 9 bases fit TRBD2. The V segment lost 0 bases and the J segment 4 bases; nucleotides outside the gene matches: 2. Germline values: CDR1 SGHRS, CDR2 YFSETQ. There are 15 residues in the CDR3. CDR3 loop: CASSLVAGDYNEQFF. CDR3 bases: TGCGCCAGCAGCTTGGTAGCGGGAGATTACAATGAGCAGTTCTTC.

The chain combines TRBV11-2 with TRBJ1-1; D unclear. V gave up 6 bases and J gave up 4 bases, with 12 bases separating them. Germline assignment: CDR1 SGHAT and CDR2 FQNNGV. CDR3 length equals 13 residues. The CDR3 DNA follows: TGTGCCAGCAGGCTAAGACAAGTCACTGAAGCTTTCTTT. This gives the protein CASRLRQVTEAFF.

In nucleotides, the CDR3 is TGTGCCAGCAGTTACCCTAACAGGGGGCGCGACGGGGAGCTGTTTTTT. It specifies CASSYPNRGRDGELFF. The V call is TRBV6-6, the J call TRBJ2-2; 9 nucleotides match TRBD1. Germline V gene data show CDR1 as MNHNY and CDR2 as SVGAGI (reference sequence). J lost 7 bases, V lost 2 bases, and 8 bases had no gene match. This CDR3 spans 16 amino acids.

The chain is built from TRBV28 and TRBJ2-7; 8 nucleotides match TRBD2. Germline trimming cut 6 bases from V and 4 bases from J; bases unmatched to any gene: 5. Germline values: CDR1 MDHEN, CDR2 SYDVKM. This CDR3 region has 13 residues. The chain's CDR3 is CASSRTSLYEQYF. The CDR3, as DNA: TGTGCCAGCAGCCGGACTAGCCTTTACGAGCAGTACTTC. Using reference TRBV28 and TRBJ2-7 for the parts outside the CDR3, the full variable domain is DVKVTQSSRYLVKRTGEKVFLECVQDMDHENMFWYRQDPGLGLRLIYFSYDVKMKEKGDIPEGYSVSREKKERFSLILESASTNQTSMYLCASSRTSLYEQYFGPGTRLTVT.

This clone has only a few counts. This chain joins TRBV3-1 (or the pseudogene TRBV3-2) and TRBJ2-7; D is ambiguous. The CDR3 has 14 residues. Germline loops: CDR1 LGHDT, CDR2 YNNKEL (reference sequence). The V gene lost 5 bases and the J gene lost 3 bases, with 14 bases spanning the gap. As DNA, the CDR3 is TGTGCCAGCAGCAAAGGCCTTAACTTCTACGAGCAGTACTTC. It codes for CASSKGLNFYEQYF.

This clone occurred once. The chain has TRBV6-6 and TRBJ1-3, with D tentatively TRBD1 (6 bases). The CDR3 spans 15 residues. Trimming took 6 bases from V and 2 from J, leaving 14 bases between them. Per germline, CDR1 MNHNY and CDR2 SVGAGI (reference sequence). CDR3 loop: CASRPPGTPGNTIYF. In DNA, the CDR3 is TGTGCCAGCAGACCACCCGGGACACCTGGAAACACCATATATTTT.

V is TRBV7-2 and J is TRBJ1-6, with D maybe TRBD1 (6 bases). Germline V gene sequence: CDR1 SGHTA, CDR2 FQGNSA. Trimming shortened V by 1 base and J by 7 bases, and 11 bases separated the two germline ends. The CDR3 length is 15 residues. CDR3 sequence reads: CASSLGTQGNSPLHF. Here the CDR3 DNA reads TGTGCCAGCAGCTTAGGAACCCAGGGGAATTCACCCCTCCACTTT.

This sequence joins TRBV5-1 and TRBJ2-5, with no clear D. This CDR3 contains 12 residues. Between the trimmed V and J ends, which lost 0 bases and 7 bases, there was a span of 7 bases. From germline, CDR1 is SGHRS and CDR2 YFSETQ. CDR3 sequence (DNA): TGCGCCAGCAGCTTGGAGAGTGCGACCCAGTACTTC. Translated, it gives CASSLESATQYF.